This is a list of T cell receptor beta chains from one sample in a study of T cell repertoires in cytomegalovirus infection. MiXCR was run by TCRdb on the reads, yielding one entry per CDR3 protein. The sample holds a few hundred thousand distinct CDR3 sequences; roughly 13% are singletons and the top ten take 7% to 9.5%. Sequenced material: PBMCs. The receptor set was obtained from a human donor in good health (CMV status not recorded). Some clones in this sample may be carry-over from other donors' samples. CDR3s include the opening cysteine and the closing phenylalanine or tryptophan. D genes are given only for firm matches. Clone size is stated in some rows and not others, as once, few, many or a class when expanded.

size	J	D	V	CDR3	DNA
once	TRBJ2-3	-	TRBV2	CASIEQTSTDTQYF	TGTGCCAGCATTGAACAGACTAGCACAGATACGCAGTATTTT
-	TRBJ2-2	-	TRBV14	CASSHGGFTGELFF	TGTGCCAGCAGCCACGGGGGTTTCACCGGGGAGCTGTTTTTT
-	TRBJ1-1	-	TRBV29-1	CSVDGQPLNTEAFF	TGCAGCGTTGATGGGCAGCCCTTAAACACTGAAGCTTTCTTT
many	TRBJ2-1	-	TRBV2	CASSKGEYNEQFF	TGTGCCAGCAGTAAGGGTGAATACAATGAGCAGTTCTTC
-	TRBJ2-2	-	TRBV5-4	CASSQAERGDTGELFF	TGTGCCAGCAGCCAGGCTGAGCGTGGTGACACCGGGGAGCTGTTTTTT
-	TRBJ1-1	-	TRBV7-8	CASSLASVGTEAFF	TGTGCCAGCAGCTTAGCGTCGGTGGGCACTGAAGCTTTCTTT
-	TRBJ1-4	-	TRBV4-1	CASSQDLPNNEKLFF	TGCGCCAGCAGCCAAGATCTTCCCAATAATGAAAAACTGTTTTTT
-	TRBJ2-1	-	TRBV7-9	CASSLAPPNEQFF	TGTGCCAGCAGCTTAGCCCCACCCAATGAGCAGTTCTTC
many	TRBJ1-1	-	TRBV28	CASSQVGGSAEAFF	TGTGCCAGCAGCCAAGTCGGGGGTAGTGCTGAAGCTTTCTTT
many	TRBJ1-3	-	TRBV9	CASSPDPRGSGNTIYF	TGTGCCAGCAGCCCAGATCCCCGAGGCTCTGGAAACACCATATATTTT
many	TRBJ2-1	TRBD2	TRBV7-2	CASSLPGLASHNEQFF	TGTGCCAGCAGCTTACCGGGACTAGCGAGCCACAATGAGCAGTTCTTC
many	TRBJ1-4	-	TRBV14	CASSQGRTFENEKLFF	TGTGCCAGCAGCCAGGGGAGGACCTTTGAAAATGAAAAACTGTTTTTT
many	TRBJ2-1	TRBD1	TRBV6-2/TRBV6-3	CASSPPTGAEQFF	TGTGCCAGCAGTCCCCCCACAGGGGCTGAGCAGTTCTTC
many	TRBJ2-3	-	TRBV7-6	CASSFDTSTDTQYF	TGTGCCAGCAGCTTTGATACTAGCACAGATACGCAGTATTTT
-	TRBJ1-3	-	TRBV11-2	CASSHKGTAGNTIYF	TGTGCCAGCAGCCACAAGGGGACGGCTGGAAACACCATATATTTT
-	TRBJ1-3	-	TRBV20-1	CSARAASGTIYF	TGCAGTGCTAGAGCTGCCTCGGGGACCATATATTTT
-	TRBJ2-4	TRBD2	TRBV20-1	CSAKWERGAKNIQYF	TGCAGTGCTAAATGGGAGCGGGGAGCCAAAAACATTCAGTACTTC
few	TRBJ2-5	-	TRBV7-9	CATLDWPRETQYF	TGTGCCACCTTGGATTGGCCCCGAGAGACCCAGTACTTC
many	TRBJ2-6	-	TRBV4-3	CASSQDLGGSGANVLTF	TGCGCCAGCAGCCAAGATTTGGGAGGCTCTGGGGCCAACGTCCTGACTTTC
-	TRBJ1-5	-	TRBV29-1	CSVGGGGRNQPQHF	TGCAGCGTTGGGGGGGGCGGACGCAATCAGCCCCAGCATTTT
many	TRBJ2-7	TRBD2	TRBV28	CASTKNSGRAGEQYF	TGTGCCAGCACTAAGAATAGCGGGAGGGCTGGGGAGCAGTACTTC
many	TRBJ2-3	TRBD1	TRBV7-2	CASSRNRGGTDTQYF	TGTGCCAGCAGTCGAAACAGGGGTGGGACAGATACGCAGTATTTT
-	TRBJ2-3	TRBD1	TRBV20-1	CSAYRDRGTDTQYF	TGCAGTGCTTACCGGGACAGGGGCACAGATACGCAGTATTTT
many	TRBJ2-1	TRBD2	TRBV6-1	CASSTASGPRDEQFF	TGTGCCAGCAGTACAGCTAGCGGCCCAAGGGATGAGCAGTTCTTC
-	TRBJ1-5	TRBD1	TRBV20-1	CSASRQGGGNQPQHF	TGCAGTGCTAGTCGGCAGGGGGGCGGCAATCAGCCCCAGCATTTT
many	TRBJ1-1	-	TRBV6-2/TRBV6-3	CASSEHRTGNTEAFF	TGTGCCAGCAGTGAACACCGGACGGGGAACACTGAAGCTTTCTTT
-	TRBJ1-6	-	TRBV12-3/TRBV12-4	CASALGPGTANSPLHF	TGTGCCAGCGCCTTGGGGCCTGGAACAGCCAATTCACCCCTCCACTTT
many	TRBJ2-6	-	TRBV7-8	CASSLGEGRARSGANVLTF	TGTGCCAGCAGCTTAGGGGAAGGGCGGGCCCGCTCTGGGGCCAACGTCCTGACTTTC
few	TRBJ2-1	-	TRBV29-1	CSVDGLGDEQFF	TGCAGCGTTGATGGGCTTGGCGATGAGCAGTTCTTC
few	TRBJ2-3	TRBD1	TRBV7-2	CASSSDRLSTDTQYF	TGTGCCAGCAGCTCGGACAGGCTAAGCACAGATACGCAGTATTTT
many	TRBJ2-2	TRBD2	TRBV9	CASSLGLAGEVGELFF	TGTGCCAGCAGCCTTGGACTAGCGGGAGAGGTGGGGGAGCTGTTTTTT
many	TRBJ1-5	-	TRBV12-3/TRBV12-4	CASSFVDSISQPQHF	TGTGCCAGCAGTTTTGTGGACAGTATCAGTCAGCCCCAGCATTTT
-	TRBJ2-1	-	TRBV4-3	CASSERKASYNEQFF	TGCGCCAGCAGCGAGCGAAAGGCGTCCTACAATGAGCAGTTCTTC
many	TRBJ2-7	TRBD1	TRBV7-2	CASSPIGTGAYEQYF	TGTGCCAGCAGCCCGATAGGGACAGGGGCTTACGAGCAGTACTTC
few	TRBJ2-1	TRBD2	TRBV20-1	CSGLSGRFRNEQFF	TGCAGTGGTCTCAGCGGGAGATTTCGCAATGAGCAGTTCTTC
many	TRBJ1-1	-	TRBV7-2	CASSLVQARNTEAFF	TGTGCCAGCAGCTTAGTACAGGCGAGGAACACTGAAGCTTTCTTT
-	TRBJ1-1	-	TRBV5-1	CASSPGAGNTESFF	TGCGCCAGCAGCCCAGGGGCCGGGAACACTGAATCTTTCTTT
many	TRBJ2-2	-	TRBV7-3	CASSSPTGRNTGELFF	TGTGCCAGCAGCTCCCCGACAGGACGGAACACCGGGGAGCTGTTTTTT
many	TRBJ2-5	-	TRBV7-8	CASSLEYDNGRETQYF	TGTGCCAGCAGCTTAGAGTATGATAATGGGCGAGAGACCCAGTACTTC
few	TRBJ1-2	-	TRBV6-6	CASAAVSPNYGYTF	TGTGCCAGCGCCGCTGTGTCCCCTAACTATGGCTACACCTTC
many	TRBJ2-7	-	TRBV14	CASSQVSVPGSQYF	TGTGCCAGCAGCCAAGTGTCCGTTCCTGGTAGCCAGTACTTC
few	TRBJ1-4	TRBD1	TRBV5-4	CASSRQTGEGEKLFF	TGTGCCAGCAGCCGACAGACAGGGGAGGGCGAAAAACTGTTTTTT
many	TRBJ1-2	-	TRBV7-6	CASSLGVGGTAYGYTF	TGTGCCAGCAGCTTAGGAGTAGGGGGGACGGCCTATGGCTACACCTTC
few	TRBJ1-2	-	TRBV13	CASSLLDYGYTF	TGTGCCAGCAGCTTACTGGACTATGGCTACACCTTC
many	TRBJ2-2	TRBD1	TRBV6-2/TRBV6-3	CASGQGAAGELFF	TGTGCCAGTGGACAGGGGGCTGCCGGGGAGCTGTTTTTT
-	TRBJ2-7	TRBD2	TRBV5-1	CASSLSAGETYEQYF	TGCGCCAGCAGCTTATCGGCGGGGGAAACCTACGAGCAGTACTTC
many	TRBJ1-2	TRBD1	TRBV7-2	CASSLAGTGFYGYTF	TGTGCCAGCAGCTTAGCGGGGACAGGCTTCTATGGCTACACCTTC
many	TRBJ2-3	TRBD2	TRBV5-4	CASSLLSGSVGTDTQYF	TGTGCCAGCAGCTTGTTGAGCGGGAGTGTCGGCACAGATACGCAGTATTTT
many	TRBJ2-7	TRBD2	TRBV7-2	CASSFGGSYEQYF	TGTGCCAGCAGCTTTGGCGGGAGCTACGAGCAGTACTTC
many	TRBJ2-7	TRBD2	TRBV7-8	CASSLLSSGTYEQYF	TGTGCCAGCAGCTTACTGAGTAGCGGGACCTACGAGCAGTACTTC
-	TRBJ1-1	-	TRBV9	CASSAGLENTEAFF	TGTGCCAGCAGCGCGGGCCTCGAGAACACTGAAGCTTTCTTT
-	TRBJ1-1	-	TRBV7-2	CASSSPPGTEAFF	TGTGCCAGCAGCTCTCCCCCAGGCACTGAAGCTTTCTTT
few	TRBJ2-5	-	TRBV10-3	CAISEGGETQYF	TGTGCCATCAGTGAAGGGGGAGAGACCCAGTACTTC